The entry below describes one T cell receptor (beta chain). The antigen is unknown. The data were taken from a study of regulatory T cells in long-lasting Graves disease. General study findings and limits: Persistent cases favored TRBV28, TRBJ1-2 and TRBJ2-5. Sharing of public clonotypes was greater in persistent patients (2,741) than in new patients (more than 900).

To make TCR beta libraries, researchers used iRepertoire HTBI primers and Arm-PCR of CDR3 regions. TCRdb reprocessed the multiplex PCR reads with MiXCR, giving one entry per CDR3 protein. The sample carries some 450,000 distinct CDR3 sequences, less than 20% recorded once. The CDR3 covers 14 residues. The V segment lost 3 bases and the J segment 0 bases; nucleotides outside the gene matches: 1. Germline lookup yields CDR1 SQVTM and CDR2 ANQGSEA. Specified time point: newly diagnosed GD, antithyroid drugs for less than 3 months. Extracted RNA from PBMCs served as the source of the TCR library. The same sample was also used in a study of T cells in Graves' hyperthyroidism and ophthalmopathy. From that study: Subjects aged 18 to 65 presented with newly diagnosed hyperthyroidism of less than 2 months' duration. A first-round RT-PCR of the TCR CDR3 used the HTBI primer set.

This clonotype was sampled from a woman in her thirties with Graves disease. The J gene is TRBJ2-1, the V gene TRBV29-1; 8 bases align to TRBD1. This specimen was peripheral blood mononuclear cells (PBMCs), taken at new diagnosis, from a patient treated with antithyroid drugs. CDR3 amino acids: CSVDTGGSYNEQFF. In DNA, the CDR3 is TGCAGCGTTGATACAGGGGGCTCCTACAATGAGCAGTTCTTC.